Below are 20 T cell receptor beta chains sequenced from a single sample in a study of CD8 T cells in ankylosing spondylitis (dated by TCRdb to about 2017). Library creation used 5' RACE. Sequencing relied on an Illumina HiSeq 2500. The public sequencing data were trimmed at Q25 with fastp and processed into clonotypes with MiXCR by TCRdb, which kept only in-frame beta chains. Entries are consolidated by CDR3 protein sequence, retaining the most common genes and DNA. The sample includes about 320,000 distinct CDR3 sequences, with around 10% observed a single time. The ten largest account for roughly 9.1% of the sample. The source material was blood, either unsorted or a sorted T cell fraction (not recorded which). Source of these receptors: a female donor with ankylosing spondylitis or in good health (not recorded which).

Regarding this clonotype: One end of the junction varies from germline; a read error may be responsible. V and J are TRBV5-1 and TRBJ2-3; TRBD1 might be the D (6 bases). The CDR3 consists of 16 residues. Per the germline V gene, CDR1 is SGHRS and CDR2 is YFSETQ. DNA for the CDR3: TGCGCCAGCAGCCTCAACACTGCCAGGGGCACAGATATGCAGTATTTT. Translated, it gives CASSLNTARGTDMQYF.

The rearrangement links TRBV7-9 to TRBJ2-7; 9 nucleotides match TRBD2. CDR3 size: 12 residues. Trimming took 11 bases from V and 2 from J; bases not matched to a gene: 4. From germline, CDR1 is SEHNR and CDR2 FQNEAQ (reference sequence). The CDR3 here is CAGASGTYEQYF. In DNA, the CDR3 is TGTGCCGGGGCTAGCGGGACCTACGAGCAGTACTTC.

This clonotype was recorded a few times. V usage is TRBV5-5 and J usage is TRBJ2-7, with 8 nucleotides matching TRBD1. Losses at the gene ends were 0 bases for V and 9 bases for J; bases not matched to a gene: 14. CDR1 is SGHKS and CDR2 is YYEKEE in the germline V gene (reference sequence). The CDR3 is made up of 16 amino acids. The CDR3: CASSLAAGTGSSRQYF. CDR3 sequence (DNA): TGTGCCAGCAGCTTGGCCGCCGGGACAGGCTCTTCGAGGCAGTACTTC.

The chain couples TRBV5-6 to TRBJ2-3; TRBD1 matches at 8 bases. The CDR3 length is 17 residues. Trimming took 2 bases from V and 5 from J; bases not matched to a gene: 13. CDR1 and CDR2 from the germline V gene are SGHDT and YYEEEE. CDR3 sequence reads: CASSFLWRDRREDTQYF. The CDR3 DNA reads TGTGCCAGCAGCTTCCTGTGGAGGGACAGGAGAGAAGATACGCAGTATTTT.

Many counts were recorded for this clonotype. The V call is TRBV5-1, the J call TRBJ1-1, with TRBD1 matching 7 bases. The CDR3 sequence is 15 residues long. Per the germline V gene, CDR1 is SGHRS and CDR2 is YFSETQ. The ends lost 0 bases at V and 1 base at J; junction bases unmatched: 3. Written as DNA, the CDR3 is TGCGCCAGCAGCTTGGGACAGGGCTCGAACACTGAAGCTTTCTTT. Protein product: CASSLGQGSNTEAFF. Full variable domain (rest looked up from reference TRBV5-1 and TRBJ1-1): KAGVTQTPRYLIKTRGQQVTLSCSPISGHRSVSWYQQTPGQGLQFLFEYFSETQRNKGNFPGRFSGRQFSNSRSEMNVSTLELGDSALYLCASSLGQGSNTEAFFGQGTRLTVV.

This clonotype was observed at least ten times. The chain joins TRBV20-1 to TRBJ2-2, with 9 bases aligning to TRBD2. The length of the CDR3 is 15 residues. The germline V gene has CDR1 DFQATT and CDR2 SNEGSKA (reference sequence). J gave up 7 bases and V 2 bases, and 8 bases lay outside the gene matches. The CDR3 here is CSARRAGGLVGELFF. The DNA of the CDR3 is TGCAGTGCTAGAAGGGCGGGGGGGCTGGTCGGGGAGCTGTTTTTT.

The sample holds many counts of this clonotype. The chain has TRBV7-2 and TRBJ2-2; D unclear. The CDR3 is 17 amino acids. The V gene lost 5 bases and the J gene lost 1 base, with 17 bases spanning the gap. The germline gives CDR1 SGHTA, CDR2 FQGNSA. The DNA of the CDR3 is TGTGCCAGCAGCCCGCTTGGCTACCCTATGAACACCGGGGAGCTGTTTTTT. Its protein product is CASSPLGYPMNTGELFF. The full variable domain, with the rest looked up from reference TRBV7-2 and TRBJ2-2, is GAGVSQSPSNKVTEKGKDVELRCDPISGHTALYWYRQSLGQGLEFLIYFQGNSAPDKSGLPSDRFSAERTGGSVSTLTIQRTQQEDSAVYLCASSPLGYPMNTGELFFGEGSRLTVL.

This clonotype has a count of ten or more. The chain couples TRBV20-1 to TRBJ2-7; no clear D gene. The CDR3 has 15 residues. The germline V gene encodes CDR1 DFQATT and CDR2 SNEGSKA (reference sequence). The V and J ends lost 4 bases and 0 bases respectively, with 16 bases between them. CDR3 in DNA: TGCAGTGCTACCCCCTCATTGATGATCTCCTACGAGCAGTACTTC. Residues: CSATPSLMISYEQYF.

This clonotype was observed at least ten times. The chain couples TRBV5-1 to TRBJ2-7; D is possibly TRBD1 (5 bases). The CDR3 length is 14 residues. Germline-derived CDR1 and CDR2 are SGHRS and YFSETQ. The V gene lost 1 base and the J gene lost 2 bases, with 10 bases spanning the gap. CDR3 bases: TGCGCCAGCAGCTTGAGGGGATTACCCTACGAGCAGTACTTC. This codes for CASSLRGLPYEQYF.

V gene TRBV12-3 or TRBV12-4 combines with J gene TRBJ2-5; possibly TRBD1 for D (5 bases). The ends were cut back, 8 bases at V and 5 bases at J, with 12 bases in the middle. The CDR3 has 12 residues. CDR3 DNA sequence: TGTGCCAGCTTGGGGCCAGGGGAGACCCAGTACTTC. It encodes CASLGPGETQYF.

This clonotype was observed a few times. The chain carries TRBV30 and TRBJ2-3, with TRBD2 matching over 9 bases. This CDR3 contains 15 residues. Germline assignment: CDR1 GTSNPN and CDR2 SVGIG (reference sequence). Unmatched junction bases numbered 6, after V lost 2 bases and J lost 3 bases. The CDR3 region has the DNA TGTGCCTGGAGTACGCGGGGGGGCCGAACAGATACGCAGTATTTT. This gives the protein CAWSTRGGRTDTQYF.

In its sample, this clonotype was seen many times. The chain links TRBV6-5 to TRBJ1-2, with 11 bases aligning to TRBD1. The CDR3 covers 16 residues. Germline CDR1 reads MNHEY; CDR2 reads SVGAGI. Unmatched junction bases numbered 9, after V lost 4 bases and J lost 5 bases. This chain's CDR3 is CASSLTGTGGGYGYTF. The CDR3 region has the DNA TGTGCCAGCAGTTTGACCGGGACAGGGGGGGGATATGGCTACACCTTC.

This clonotype was seen ten or more times. The rearrangement links TRBV28 to TRBJ2-3, with 10 bases that match TRBD1. V trimming: 5 bases; J trimming: 2 bases; junction bases outside the gene matches: 7. From germline, CDR1 is MDHEN and CDR2 SYDVKM. The CDR3 has 16 amino acids. CDR3 in amino acids: CASSLPGQGYTDTQYF. The CDR3, as DNA: TGTGCCAGCAGTCTCCCGGGACAGGGGTACACAGATACGCAGTATTTT. The variable domain in full, with the rest retrieved from reference TRBV28 and TRBJ2-3, is DVKVTQSSRYLVKRTGEKVFLECVQDMDHENMFWYRQDPGLGLRLIYFSYDVKMKEKGDIPEGYSVSREKKERFSLILESASTNQTSMYLCASSLPGQGYTDTQYFGPGTRLTVL.

This clonotype was seen only a few times. The rearrangement uses TRBV20-1 and TRBJ2-5; D assignment may be TRBD1 or TRBD2 (5 bases each). CDR1 and CDR2 from the germline V gene are DFQATT and SNEGSKA (reference sequence). CDR3 length: 13 residues. CDR3 protein: CSPPTGAEETQYF. CDR3 DNA: TGCTCCCCCCCGACCGGGGCAGAAGAGACCCAGTACTTC.

This clonotype was recorded many times. The CDR3, as DNA: TGTGCCAGCAGTGAAACTCACCTCCCAAACACCATATATTTT. Translation: CASSETHLPNTIYF. This sequence joins TRBV2 and TRBJ1-3; D gene ambiguous. CDR3 length equals 14 residues. The germline V and J ends were trimmed by 2 bases and 6 bases, with 11 bases remaining between them. Germline loops: CDR1 SNHLY, CDR2 FYNNEI.

The CDR3 region has the DNA TGTGCCTGCACCCTAACCGGGACAACCCACTATCACAATGAGCAGTTCTTC. Its translation is CACTLTGTTHYHNEQFF. The rearrangement uses TRBV3-1 and TRBJ2-1, with D possibly matching TRBD1 (6 bases). V gave up 11 bases and J gave up 5 bases, with 28 bases separating them. The length of the CDR3 is 17 residues. Looked up from germline, CDR1 is LGHDT and CDR2 is YNNKEL (reference sequence).

By sample share, this clonotype is medium-sized. The rearrangement uses TRBV6-5 and TRBJ1-1; D possibly corresponds to TRBD1 (6 bases). V lost 7 bases to trimming and J lost 4 bases, with 19 bases between them. The CDR3 has 15 residues. Germline V gene data show CDR1 as MNHEY and CDR2 as SVGAGI. Written as DNA, the CDR3 is TGTGCCAGCACTCCTCCTAATATGGGGGCCACTGAAGCTTTCTTT. The encoded protein is CASTPPNMGATEAFF.

This clonotype turned up a few times. The chain links TRBV6-1 to TRBJ2-1; D perhaps matches TRBD1 (6 bases). The ends were cut back, 6 bases at V and 9 bases at J, with 18 bases in the middle. This CDR3 has 14 residues. Germline V gene data show CDR1 as MNHNS and CDR2 as SASEGT. The CDR3 bases are TGTGCCAGCAGCGCGGACAGAAGTTACGGTGAGCAGTTCTTC. Its protein product is CASSADRSYGEQFF.

This clonotype was observed a handful of times. The rearrangement uses TRBV7-2 and TRBJ2-3; 8 bases match TRBD2. The germline V gene encodes CDR1 SGHTA and CDR2 FQGNSA. The CDR3 consists of 15 residues. Losses at the gene ends were 7 bases for V and 6 bases for J; bases not matched to a gene: 12. CDR3 sequence: CASTAGGVPTDTQYF. The DNA for the CDR3 is TGTGCCAGCACCGCGGGGGGTGTCCCTACCGATACGCAGTATTTT.

The chain carries TRBV5-1 and TRBJ2-7; the D gene is possibly TRBD1 (6 bases). The CDR3 has 15 amino acids. From germline, CDR1 is SGHRS and CDR2 YFSETQ. V shed 2 bases and J shed 6 bases, with 18 bases lying between them. The CDR3 reads CASSLNSGTPGEQYF. The CDR3 DNA reads as TGCGCCAGCAGCTTAAATTCTGGGACACCCGGCGAGCAGTACTTC. The full variable domain, with the rest looked up from reference TRBV5-1 and TRBJ2-7, is KAGVTQTPRYLIKTRGQQVTLSCSPISGHRSVSWYQQTPGQGLQFLFEYFSETQRNKGNFPGRFSGRQFSNSRSEMNVSTLELGDSALYLCASSLNSGTPGEQYFGPGTRLTVT.